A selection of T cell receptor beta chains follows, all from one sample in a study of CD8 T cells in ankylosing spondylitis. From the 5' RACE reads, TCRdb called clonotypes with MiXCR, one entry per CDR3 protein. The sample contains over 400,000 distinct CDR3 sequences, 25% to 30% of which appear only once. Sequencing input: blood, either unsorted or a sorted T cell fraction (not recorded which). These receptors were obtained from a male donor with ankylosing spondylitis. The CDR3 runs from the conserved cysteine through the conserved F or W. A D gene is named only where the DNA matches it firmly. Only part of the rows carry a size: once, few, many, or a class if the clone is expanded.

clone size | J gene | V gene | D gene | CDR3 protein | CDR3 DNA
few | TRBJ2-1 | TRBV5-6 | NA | CASSLAGAQNYNEQFF | TGTGCCAGCAGCTTGGCTGGGGCGCAAAACTACAATGAGCAGTTCTTC
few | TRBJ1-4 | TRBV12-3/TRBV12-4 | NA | CASRTTEVEEKLFF | TGTGCCAGCAGGACGACCGAGGTGGAGGAAAAACTGTTTTTT
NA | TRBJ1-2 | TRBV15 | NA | CATSRDSSYGYTF | TGTGCCACCAGCAGAGACAGTTCTTATGGCTACACCTTC
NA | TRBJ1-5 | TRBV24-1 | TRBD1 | CATSDGMTGGTNQPQHF | TGTGCCACCAGTGATGGAATGACAGGGGGCACTAATCAGCCCCAGCATTTT
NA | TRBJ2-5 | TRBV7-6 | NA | CASSFGTDGSRETQYF | TGTGCCAGCAGCTTTGGGACTGACGGGAGTAGAGAGACCCAGTACTTC
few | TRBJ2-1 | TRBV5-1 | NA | CASSLGLQINEQFF | TGCGCCAGCAGCTTGGGACTACAAATCAATGAGCAGTTCTTC
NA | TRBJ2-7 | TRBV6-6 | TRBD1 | CASSLDRIHEQYF | TGTGCCAGCAGTTTGGACAGGATCCACGAGCAGTACTTC
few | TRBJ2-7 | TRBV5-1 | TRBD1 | CASNGQGANEQYF | TGCGCCAGCAATGGGCAGGGGGCTAACGAGCAGTACTTC
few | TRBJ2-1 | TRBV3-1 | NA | CASSQNPLSYNEQFF | TGTGCCAGCAGCCAGAACCCTCTTTCCTACAATGAGCAGTTCTTC
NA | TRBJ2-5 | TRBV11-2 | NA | CASSPRSRETQYF | TGTGCCAGCAGCCCGAGGTCAAGGGAGACCCAGTACTTC
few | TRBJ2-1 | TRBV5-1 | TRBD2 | CASSLSGTSGRANPNEQFF | TGCGCCAGCAGCTTGAGCGGGACTAGCGGGAGGGCCAATCCCAATGAGCAGTTCTTC
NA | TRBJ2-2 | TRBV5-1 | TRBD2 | CASRRTSGRNTGELFF | TGCGCCAGCAGACGGACTAGCGGGAGGAACACCGGGGAGCTGTTTTTT
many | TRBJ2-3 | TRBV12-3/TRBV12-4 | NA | CASTPTPPPDTQYF | TGTGCCAGCACCCCGACACCTCCGCCCGATACGCAGTATTTT
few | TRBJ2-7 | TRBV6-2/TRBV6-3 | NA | CASRLSGPYEQYF | TGTGCCAGCAGACTAAGCGGCCCCTACGAGCAGTACTTC
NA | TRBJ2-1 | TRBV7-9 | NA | CASSLRVDDEQFF | TGTGCCAGCAGCTTACGGGTGGATGATGAGCAGTTCTTC
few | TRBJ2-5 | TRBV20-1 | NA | CSARDFPGTPQETQYF | TGCAGTGCTAGAGATTTCCCAGGGACACCTCAAGAGACCCAGTACTTC
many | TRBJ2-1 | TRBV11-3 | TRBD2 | CASSLFGTTHNEQFF | TGTGCCAGCAGCTTATTCGGGACTACCCACAATGAGCAGTTCTTC
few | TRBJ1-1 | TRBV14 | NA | CASSQDVEGRAFF | TGTGCCAGCAGCCAAGACGTCGAGGGGAGAGCTTTCTTT
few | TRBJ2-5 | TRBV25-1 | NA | CASSEYGRRQETQYF | TGTGCCAGCAGTGAATATGGTCGCCGGCAAGAGACCCAGTACTTC
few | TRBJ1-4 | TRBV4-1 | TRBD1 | CASSQDGRGLSEKLFF | TGCGCCAGCAGCCAAGACGGCAGGGGGTTAAGTGAAAAACTGTTTTTT
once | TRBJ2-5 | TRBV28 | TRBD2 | CASSSLAGGRETQYF | TGTGCCAGCAGTTCCCTAGCGGGAGGGCGGGAGACCCAGTACTTC
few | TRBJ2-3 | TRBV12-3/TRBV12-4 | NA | CASSEGPSSDTQYF | TGTGCCAGCAGCGAAGGGCCCTCCTCAGATACGCAGTATTTT
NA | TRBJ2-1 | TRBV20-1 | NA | CSAIIAVGYNEQFF | TGCAGTGCTATTATAGCGGTCGGCTACAATGAGCAGTTCTTC
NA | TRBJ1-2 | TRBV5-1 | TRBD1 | CASSTDRPLGRRGPRYYGYTF | TGCGCCAGCAGTACGGATCGCCCCTTGGGCCGGAGGGGGCCAAGATACTATGGCTACACCTTC
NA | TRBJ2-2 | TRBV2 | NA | CASRGTSETGELFF | TGTGCCAGCAGGGGGACTTCCGAGACCGGGGAGCTGTTTTTT
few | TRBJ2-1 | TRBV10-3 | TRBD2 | CAISESPGGTYNEQFF | TGTGCCATCAGTGAAAGTCCGGGAGGGACCTACAATGAGCAGTTCTTC
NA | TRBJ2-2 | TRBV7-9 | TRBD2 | CASSAPLAGANTGELFF | TGTGCCAGCAGCGCACCATTAGCGGGAGCGAACACCGGGGAGCTGTTTTTT
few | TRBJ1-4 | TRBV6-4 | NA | CASTLTGQNEKLFF | TGTGCCAGCACCTTAACAGGGCAGAATGAAAAACTGTTTTTT
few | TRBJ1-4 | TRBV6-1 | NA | CASSEALRGMHTNEKLFF | TGTGCCAGCAGTGAAGCCCTAAGAGGGATGCACACTAATGAAAAACTGTTTTTT
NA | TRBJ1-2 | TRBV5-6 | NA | CASSLEVGRYGYTF | TGTGCCAGCAGCTTGGAAGTCGGGCGCTATGGCTACACCTTC
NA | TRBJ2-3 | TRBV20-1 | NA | CSAEQDLTSTDTQYF | TGCAGTGCCGAACAGGACTTAACCAGCACAGATACGCAGTATTTT
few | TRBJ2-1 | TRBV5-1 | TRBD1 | CASSTGVQGEQFF | TGCGCCAGCAGTACAGGGGTGCAGGGAGAGCAGTTCTTC
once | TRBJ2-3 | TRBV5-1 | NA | CASSGGFSTDTQYF | TGCGCCAGCAGCGGGGGTTTTAGCACAGATACGCAGTATTTT
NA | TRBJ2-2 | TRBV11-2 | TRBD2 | CASSHGTSANTGELFF | TGTGCCAGCAGCCACGGGACTAGCGCTAACACCGGGGAGCTGTTTTTT
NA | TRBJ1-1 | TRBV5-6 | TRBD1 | CASSDRDRVQSSKNTEAFF | TGTGCCAGCAGCGACCGGGACAGGGTGCAGTCCTCAAAGAACACTGAAGCTTTCTTT
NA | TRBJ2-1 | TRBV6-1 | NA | CASKTRSSYNEQFF | TGTGCCAGCAAGACTAGGAGCTCCTACAATGAGCAGTTCTTC
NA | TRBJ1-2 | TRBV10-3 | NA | CASKDISSYGYTF | TGTGCCTCAAAGGACATTTCAAGCTATGGCTACACCTTC
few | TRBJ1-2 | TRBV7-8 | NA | CASSLALGPNYGYTF | TGTGCCAGCAGCTTAGCTTTAGGACCGAACTATGGCTACACCTTC
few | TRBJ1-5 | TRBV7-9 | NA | CAAGGTSNQPQHF | TGTGCCGCGGGGGGAACAAGCAATCAGCCCCAGCATTTT
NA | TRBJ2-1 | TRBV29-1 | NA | CSVELSIGGRVNEQFF | TGCAGCGTTGAATTAAGTATAGGAGGCAGGGTAAATGAGCAGTTCTTC
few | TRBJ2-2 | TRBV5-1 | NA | CASSEGLDGELFF | TGCGCCAGCAGTGAGGGCTTAGACGGGGAGCTGTTTTTT
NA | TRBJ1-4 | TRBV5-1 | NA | CASSLVVGNEKLFF | TGCGCCAGCAGCTTGGTAGTAGGGAATGAAAAACTGTTTTTT
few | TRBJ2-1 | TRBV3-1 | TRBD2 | CASSLAGVNNEQFF | TGTGCCAGCAGTCTAGCGGGAGTTAATAATGAGCAGTTCTTC
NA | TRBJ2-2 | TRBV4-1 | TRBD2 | CASSQERGSNTGELFF | TGCGCCAGCAGCCAAGAGCGGGGGTCCAACACCGGGGAGCTGTTTTTT
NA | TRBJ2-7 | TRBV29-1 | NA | CSVERVLGTSYEQYF | TGCAGCGTTGAGAGGGTTTTAGGGACATCTTACGAGCAGTACTTC
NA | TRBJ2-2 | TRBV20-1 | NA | CSARGGLNTGELFF | TGCAGTGCTAGAGGGGGCTTGAACACCGGGGAGCTGTTTTTT
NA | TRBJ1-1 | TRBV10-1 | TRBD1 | CASSPGDRATAEAFF | TGCGCCAGCAGTCCGGGGGACAGGGCAACGGCTGAAGCTTTCTTT
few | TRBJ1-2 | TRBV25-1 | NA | CASSAGRPFYTF | TGTGCCAGCAGTGCGGGACGCCCGTTCTACACCTTC
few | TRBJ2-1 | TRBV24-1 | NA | CATSDPGTTNEQFF | TGTGCCACCAGTGATCCCGGGACAACCAATGAGCAGTTCTTC
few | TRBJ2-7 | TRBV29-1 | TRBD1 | CSARGQEGSYEQYF | TGCAGCGCCAGGGGGCAAGAGGGGTCCTACGAGCAGTACTTC
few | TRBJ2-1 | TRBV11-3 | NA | CASTPGNEQFF | TGTGCCAGCACTCCGGGCAATGAGCAGTTCTTC
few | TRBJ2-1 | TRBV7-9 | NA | CASSLASGNEQFF | TGTGCCAGCAGCTTAGCAAGCGGCAATGAGCAGTTCTTC
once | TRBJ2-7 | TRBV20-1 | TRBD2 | CSASQLAGALGEQYF | TGCAGTGCTAGCCAACTAGCGGGGGCCCTTGGCGAGCAGTACTTC
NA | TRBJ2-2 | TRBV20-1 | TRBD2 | CSATRFWAGGNTGELFF | TGCAGTGCTACAAGATTCTGGGCGGGAGGTAACACCGGGGAGCTGTTTTTT
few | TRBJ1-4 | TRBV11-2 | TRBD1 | CASSLIQGADEKLFF | TGTGCCAGCAGCTTAATCCAGGGGGCGGACGAAAAACTGTTTTTT
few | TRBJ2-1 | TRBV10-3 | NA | CAIRGVPTYNEQFF | TGTGCCATCCGCGGGGTTCCGACGTACAATGAGCAGTTCTTC
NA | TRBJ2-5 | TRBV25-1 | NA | CASSAVGETQYF | TGTGCCAGCAGTGCCGTTGGAGAGACCCAGTACTTC
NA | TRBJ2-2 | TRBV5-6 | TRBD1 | CASSFGQGEVGELFF | TGTGCCAGCAGCTTTGGACAGGGGGAGGTCGGGGAGCTGTTTTTT